The sequence of this T cell receptor beta chain was determined in a study of blood T cell repertoires in COVID-19. V gave up 4 bases and J gave up 11 bases; unmatched junction bases: 9. Germline lookup yields CDR1 SGHVS and CDR2 FQNEAQ. This CDR3 is built from 14 residues. Produced via immunoSEQ multiplex PCR; TCRdb's table is partial and in-frame only. The top ten hold approximately 2.3% of the sample, which has 200,000 or so clones, 80% to 90% seen once. This clone was seen repeatedly, ten times or more. This receptor was taken from a man aged 35 to 55 who had recovered from COVID-19. Sequenced material: peripheral blood. The chain has TRBV7-8 and TRBJ1-4, with 8 bases that match TRBD1. The CDR3 sequence: CASSSRSTGAKLFF. CDR3 sequence (DNA): TGTGCCAGCAGCTCAAGATCGACAGGGGCCAAACTGTTTTTT.